These T cell receptor beta chains were read from a single sample in a study of T cell repertoires in cytomegalovirus infection. Using its own MiXCR run on the reads, TCRdb lists one record per CDR3 protein. This table has about 270,000 distinct CDR3 sequences, around 20% appearing once. For these TCRs, the target antigens are not known. The source material was cultured PBMCs, sampled from culture after CMV antigen stimulation. Receptor source: a human donor in good health (CMV status not recorded). Some clones in this sample may be carry-over from other donors' samples. Both conserved end residues are part of each CDR3.

>TRBV18
CASSPVGRGTGELFF
>TRBV13
CASSEGGGDTQYF
>TRBV5-1
CASSFHRTSGTDEQFF
>TRBV7-3
CASSFKQNTEAFF
>TRBV20-1
CSATGDRLGNEQFF
>TRBV7-2
CASSLDRDAGEQFF
>TRBV11-2
CASRRVTSYEQYF
>TRBV14
CASSWGTIGQETQYF
>TRBV7-8
CASSSDRGSNQPQHF
>TRBV20-1
CSGRQGASNQPQHF
>TRBV2
CAGQLLGGETEAFF
>TRBV4-1
CASSQGEKLFF
>TRBV19
CASSIRDRGPAQYF
>TRBV7-2
CASSLEGTGPGYTF
>TRBV28
CASSFNSNQPQHF
>TRBV25-1
CASSREDRGGERPLHF
>TRBV7-6
CASSPRQASSGANVLTF
>TRBV28
CASMGGGVNYGYTF